One sample yielded the 24 T cell receptor beta chains listed below, sequenced in a study of blood T cells in healthy people across ages. PCR was performed a second time for 7 to 11 cycles using a sample-barcoded 5' primer and a J-beta primer mix. TCRdb re-called the 5' RACE reads with MiXCR, one entry per CDR3 protein. Here the sample spans around 800,000 distinct CDR3 sequences, roughly 24% being singletons. These data were likewise used in another study, on T cells of mothers and their children.

Material for sequencing was blood. The receptor set was obtained from a boy between 10 and 17 years old in good health.

The chain combines TRBV29-1 with TRBJ1-2; 7 positions agree with TRBD1. This CDR3 is 17 amino acids long. Germline V gene data show CDR1 as SQVTM and CDR2 as ANQGSEA. V shed 6 bases, J shed 4 bases, and the junction held 20 bases outside the gene matches. The CDR3 DNA sequence: TGCAGCGTCGTCCGGACAGGAGGCACCATGTCCTCCTATGGCTACACCTTC. Its protein is CSVVRTGGTMSSYGYTF.

The chain links TRBV7-3 to TRBJ2-2, with 11 bases aligning to TRBD2. The V segment lost 3 bases and the J segment 4 bases; nucleotides outside the gene matches: 4. The germline V gene encodes CDR1 SGHTA and CDR2 FQGTGA. The CDR3 spans 16 residues. CDR3 DNA sequence: TGTGCCAGCAGCTTCACCGGGACTAGCGGCACCGGGGAGCTGTTTTTT. Translating it yields CASSFTGTSGTGELFF.

J is TRBJ1-2 and V is TRBV3-1; 7 bases align to TRBD1. The length of the CDR3 is 14 residues. Germline CDR1 is LGHDT and CDR2 is YNNKEL (reference sequence). Unmatched junction bases numbered 4, after V lost 4 bases and J lost 2 bases. The CDR3 loop is CASSRKQGNYGYTF. The CDR3, as DNA: TGTGCCAGCAGCCGCAAACAGGGGAACTATGGCTACACCTTC.

In this sample, this clonotype turned up a few times. The chain joins TRBV11-2 to TRBJ1-4; D gene uncertain. With 1 base removed from V and 4 bases from J, the gap between germline ends came to 10 bases. Germline V gene data show CDR1 as SGHAT and CDR2 as FQNNGV. This CDR3 comprises 15 residues. DNA of the CDR3: TGTGCCAGCAGCTTAGGTGGCAGCCTTAATGAAAAACTGTTTTTT. Amino acids: CASSLGGSLNEKLFF.

This rearrangement joins TRBV6-5 to TRBJ2-1; 8 bases align to TRBD1. The J call may be in error: the DNA end matches TRBJ2-5 better. The CDR3 is 16 residues long. CDR1 is MNHEY and CDR2 is SVGAGI in the germline V gene. As DNA, the CDR3 is TGTGCCAGCAGTTACTCCGGGACAGGACTACAAGAGACCCAGTACTTC. The encoded protein is CASSYSGTGLQETQYF.

The chain carries TRBV29-1 and TRBJ1-2; 7 bases are shared with TRBD1. Germline CDR1 and CDR2: SQVTM and ANQGSEA. V trimming: 7 bases; J trimming: 0 bases; junction bases outside the gene matches: 8. The CDR3 extends over 14 amino acids. CDR3 nucleotides: TGCAGCGGAGGCGACAGGGCGGCTAACTATGGCTACACCTTC. It codes for CSGGDRAANYGYTF.

The V gene is TRBV20-1, the J gene TRBJ1-4; D is unclear. Germline V gives CDR1 DFQATT, CDR2 SNEGSKA (reference sequence). The V end lost 2 bases, the J end lost 1 base, and 5 bases lay between the germline ends. The CDR3 runs to 13 residues. The CDR3 DNA is TGCAGTGCTAGACGGGGAACTAATGAAAAACTGTTTTTT. Amino acid sequence: CSARRGTNEKLFF.

DNA of the CDR3: TGTGCCAGCAGCTCAGGTCAGGGGGCCAACGAGCAGTACTTC. Its protein is CASSSGQGANEQYF. V and J are TRBV7-3 and TRBJ2-7; 8 bases fit TRBD1. Germline assignment: CDR1 SGHTA and CDR2 FQGTGA. The J segment lost 5 bases and the V segment lost 4 bases, leaving 7 bases of the junction unmatched. CDR3 length: 14 residues. Looking up the rest from reference TRBV7-3 and TRBJ2-7 gives the full variable domain: GAGVSQTPSNKVTEKGKYVELRCDPISGHTALYWYRQSLGQGPEFLIYFQGTGAADDSGLPNDRFFAVRPEGSVSTLKIQRTERGDSAVYLCASSSGQGANEQYFGPGTRLTVT.

V and J are TRBV3-1 and TRBJ2-5; the D gene is possibly TRBD1 (6 bases). The DNA end is a closer match to TRBJ2-1, so the J assignment may be wrong. The germline gives CDR1 LGHDT, CDR2 YNNKEL (reference sequence). The CDR3 is made up of 16 amino acids. The CDR3 nucleotides are TGTGCCAGCAGCCAAGCCCTATGGGGGACACGGGGTGAGCAGTTCTTC. It encodes CASSQALWGTRGEQFF.

This clonotype was seen a handful of times. This chain joins TRBV12-5 and TRBJ2-1; 12 positions agree with TRBD1. The J call is doubtful: the DNA matches TRBJ2-7 better. Looked up from germline, CDR1 is LGHNT and CDR2 is FRNRAP. The CDR3 has 15 amino acids. CDR3 sequence reads: CASGLGTGGLYEQYF. The CDR3, as DNA: TGTGCTAGTGGTCTTGGGACAGGGGGCCTCTACGAGCAGTACTTC.

To note about this clonotype: One junction end does not reproduce the germline sequence, and a read error may be involved. The chain employs TRBV7-2 and TRBJ2-5; TRBD2 aligns across 13 bases. This CDR3 has 17 residues. Germline V gene lookup returns CDR1 SGHTA and CDR2 FQGNSA. This chain's CDR3 is CAGSPGLAGDLRETQYF. CDR3 bases: TGTGCCGGCAGCCCAGGACTAGCGGGGGATCTCAGGGAGACCCAGTACTTC.

This clonotype was seen a handful of times. The chain uses TRBV20-1 and TRBJ2-1; TRBD2 agrees at 15 bases. The DNA end is a closer match to TRBJ2-5, so the J assignment may be wrong. CDR3 length equals 15 residues. The germline CDR1 and CDR2 sequences are DFQATT and SNEGSKA (reference sequence). The CDR3 is CSASNGLAGGETQYF. In DNA, the CDR3 is TGCAGTGCTAGTAATGGACTAGCGGGGGGGGAGACCCAGTACTTC.

The table lists this clonotype with a few counts. V and J are TRBV3-1 and TRBJ2-7, with D unclear. Near its end, the DNA agrees better with TRBJ2-1, so the J call may be wrong. Per the germline V gene, CDR1 is LGHDT and CDR2 is YNNKEL (reference sequence). The CDR3 runs to 14 residues. The CDR3 bases are TGTGCCAGCAGCCATATTCGGGCTAACAATGAGCAGTTCTTC. Translating it yields CASSHIRANNEQFF.

This chain links TRBV7-9 with TRBJ1-4; 10 bases match TRBD1. CDR3 length: 17 amino acids. In germline, CDR1 is SEHNR, CDR2 FQNEAQ (reference sequence). With V trimmed by 6 bases and J by 4 bases, 11 bases remained unmatched. The CDR3 bases are TGTGCCAGCAGAAAAAGAGGGACAGGGGTGATTAATGAAAAACTGTTTTTT. Translation gives CASRKRGTGVINEKLFF.

The chain couples TRBV4-2 to TRBJ2-5, with D possibly matching TRBD2 (5 bases). V lost 6 bases and J 5 bases, leaving 19 bases between the germline ends. Per the germline V gene, CDR1 is LGHNA and CDR2 is YNFKEQ. The CDR3 contains 15 residues. CDR3 in DNA: TGTGCCAGCAGTCGGCCGGAGACTAATCAGGAGACCCAGTACTTC. Translated, it gives CASSRPETNQETQYF.

In this sample, this clonotype turned up a few times. One end of the junction varies from germline; a read error may be responsible. The chain links TRBV5-1 to TRBJ2-3; no firm D call. The CDR3 extends over 13 amino acids. CDR1 SGHRS and CDR2 YFSETQ come from the germline V gene. The CDR3 nucleotides read TGCGCCGGCAGCTTGTCCGTTCCAGATACGCAGTATTTT. This gives the protein CAGSLSVPDTQYF.

V and J are TRBV20-1 and TRBJ2-5; D is ambiguous. The J call may be in error: the DNA end matches TRBJ2-7 better. Germline loops: CDR1 DFQATT, CDR2 SNEGSKA (reference sequence). This CDR3 region has 12 residues. CDR3 loop: CSAKSSSYEQYF. As DNA, the CDR3 is TGCAGTGCTAAGTCGAGCTCCTACGAGCAGTACTTC.

The chain couples TRBV20-1 to TRBJ1-4; D is uncertain. Trimming stripped 6 bases from V and 4 bases from J, with 9 bases between. Germline-derived CDR1 and CDR2 are DFQATT and SNEGSKA (reference sequence). The CDR3 runs to 12 residues. CDR3 loop: CSAWTVNEKLFF. CDR3 nucleotide sequence: TGCAGTGCGTGGACGGTTAATGAAAAACTGTTTTTT.

The chain couples TRBV12-5 to TRBJ2-5; D is perhaps TRBD1 or TRBD2 (6 bases each). Trimming removed 7 bases from V and 4 bases from J, with 22 bases in between. Germline loops: CDR1 LGHNT, CDR2 FRNRAP. This CDR3 contains 16 residues. The CDR3 loop is CASAPWLGGRGETQYF. In nucleotides, the CDR3 is TGTGCTAGTGCTCCCTGGCTGGGGGGCCGAGGAGAGACCCAGTACTTC. The variable domain in full, with the rest retrieved from reference TRBV12-5 and TRBJ2-5, is DARVTQTPRHKVTEMGQEVTMRCQPILGHNTVFWYRQTMMQGLELLAYFRNRAPLDDSGMPKDRFSAEMPDATLATLKIQPSEPRDSAVYFCASAPWLGGRGETQYFGPGTRLLVL.

This clonotype was found a few times. A clone one base away is much larger, so this may be a read error. The J gene is TRBJ2-5, the V gene TRBV11-2, with TRBD2 matching over 9 bases. The germline CDR1 and CDR2 sequences are SGHAT and FQNNGV. CDR3 length: 16 amino acids. Written as DNA, the CDR3 is TGTGCCAACAGCTTACCCATTAGTAGCGGGGGAGAGACCCAGTACTTC. Its translation: CANSLPISSGGETQYF. The variable domain in full, completed from reference TRBV11-2 and TRBJ2-5, reads EAGVAQSPRYKIIEKRQSVAFWCNPISGHATLYWYQQILGQGPKLLIQFQNNGVVDDSQLPKDRFSAERLKGVDSTLKIQPAKLEDSAVYLCANSLPISSGGETQYFGPGTRLLVL.

The V gene is TRBV6-5, the J gene TRBJ1-5, with D uncertain. Trimming took off 0 bases at V and 4 bases at J, with 10 bases between the two ends. The CDR3 sequence is 15 residues long. Germline loops: CDR1 MNHEY, CDR2 SVGAGI. CDR3 amino acids: CASSYSRAPNQPQHF. The CDR3 nucleotides read TGTGCCAGCAGTTACTCGCGGGCTCCAAATCAGCCCCAGCATTTT.

A note on this clonotype: One end of the junction varies from germline; a read error may be responsible. The chain combines TRBV12-3 or TRBV12-4 with TRBJ1-1; TRBD1 agrees at 9 bases. The CDR3 contains 15 residues. The CDR3 protein is CASWPGTGLFTVAFF. The DNA of the CDR3 is TGTGCCAGCTGGCCGGGGACAGGGCTTTTCACTGTAGCTTTCTTT.

The V call is TRBV7-2, the J call TRBJ1-3, with D unresolved. Germline assignment: CDR1 SGHTA and CDR2 FQGNSA. The V end was cut by 7 bases, the J end by 0 bases, with 19 bases between. This CDR3 is built from 17 residues. CDR3 loop: CASTKAGYTSSGNTIYF. CDR3 DNA: TGTGCCAGCACCAAAGCGGGGTATACCTCCTCTGGAAACACCATATATTTT.

V gene TRBV7-9 combines with J gene TRBJ1-2; D not certain. Trimming shortened V by 0 bases and J by 2 bases, and 16 bases separated the two germline ends. The length of the CDR3 is 17 residues. CDR1 SEHNR and CDR2 FQNEAQ come from the germline V gene (reference sequence). CDR3 DNA sequence: TGTGCCAGCAGCTTAGCGGGTACGGGAAAATGGAACTATGGCTACACCTTC. Translating gives CASSLAGTGKWNYGYTF.